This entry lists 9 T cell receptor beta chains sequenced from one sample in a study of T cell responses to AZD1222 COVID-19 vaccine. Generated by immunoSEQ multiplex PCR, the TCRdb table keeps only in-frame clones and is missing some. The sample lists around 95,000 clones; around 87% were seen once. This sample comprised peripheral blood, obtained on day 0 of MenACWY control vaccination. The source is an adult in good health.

CDR3 sequence: CASSVRDSVNSPLHF. CDR3 in DNA: TGTGCCAGCAGTGTGAGGGACAGCGTTAATTCACCCCTCCACTTT. The J gene is TRBJ1-6, the V gene TRBV2; 7 bases line up with TRBD1. This CDR3 has 15 amino acids. Germline V gene data show CDR1 as SNHLY and CDR2 as FYNNEI. V trimming: 4 bases; J trimming: 6 bases; junction bases outside the gene matches: 6.

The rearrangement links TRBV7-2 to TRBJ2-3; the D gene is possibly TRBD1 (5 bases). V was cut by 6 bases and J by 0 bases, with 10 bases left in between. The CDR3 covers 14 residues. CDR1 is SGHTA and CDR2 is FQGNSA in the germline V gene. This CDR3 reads CASSPGLSTDTQYF. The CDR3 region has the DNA TGTGCCAGCAGTCCAGGGCTAAGCACAGATACGCAGTATTTT.

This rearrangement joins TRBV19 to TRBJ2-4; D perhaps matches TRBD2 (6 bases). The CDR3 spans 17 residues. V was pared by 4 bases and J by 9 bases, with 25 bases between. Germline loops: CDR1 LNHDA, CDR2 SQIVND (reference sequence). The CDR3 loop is CASSTPAVVSGRGIQYF. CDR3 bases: TGTGCCAGTAGTACCCCCGCCGTGGTCTCGGGGCGGGGCATTCAGTACTTC.

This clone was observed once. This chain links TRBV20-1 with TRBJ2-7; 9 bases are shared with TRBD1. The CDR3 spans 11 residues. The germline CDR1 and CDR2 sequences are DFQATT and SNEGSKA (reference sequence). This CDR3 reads CRADRGYEQYF. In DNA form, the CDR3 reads TGCAGGGCGGACAGGGGCTACGAGCAGTACTTC.

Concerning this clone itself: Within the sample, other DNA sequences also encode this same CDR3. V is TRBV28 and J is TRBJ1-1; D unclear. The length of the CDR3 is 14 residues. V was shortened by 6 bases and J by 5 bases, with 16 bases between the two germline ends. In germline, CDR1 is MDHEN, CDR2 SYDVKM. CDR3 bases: TGTGCCAGCAGCTTGACCCGGCCCCGAACTGAAGCTTTCTTT. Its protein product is CASSLTRPRTEAFF.

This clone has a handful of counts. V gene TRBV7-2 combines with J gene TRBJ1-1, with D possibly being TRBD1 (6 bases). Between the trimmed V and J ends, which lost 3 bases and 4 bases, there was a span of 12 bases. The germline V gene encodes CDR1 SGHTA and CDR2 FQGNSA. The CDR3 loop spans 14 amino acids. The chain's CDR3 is CASSFGGQGTEAFF. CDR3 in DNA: TGTGCCAGCAGCTTTGGGGGGCAGGGCACTGAAGCTTTCTTT.

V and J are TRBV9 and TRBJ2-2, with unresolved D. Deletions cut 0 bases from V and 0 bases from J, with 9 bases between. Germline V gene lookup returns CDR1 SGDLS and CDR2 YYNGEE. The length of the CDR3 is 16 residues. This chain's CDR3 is CASSVASLPNTGELFF. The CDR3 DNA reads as TGTGCCAGCAGCGTAGCCAGCCTTCCGAACACCGGGGAGCTGTTTTTT.

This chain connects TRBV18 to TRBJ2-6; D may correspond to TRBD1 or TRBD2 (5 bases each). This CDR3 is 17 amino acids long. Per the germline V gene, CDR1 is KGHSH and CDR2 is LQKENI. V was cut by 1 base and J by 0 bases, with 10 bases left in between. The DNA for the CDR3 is TGTGCCAGCTCACCACGGGCAGGGAGCTCTGGGGCCAACGTCCTGACTTTC. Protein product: CASSPRAGSSGANVLTF.

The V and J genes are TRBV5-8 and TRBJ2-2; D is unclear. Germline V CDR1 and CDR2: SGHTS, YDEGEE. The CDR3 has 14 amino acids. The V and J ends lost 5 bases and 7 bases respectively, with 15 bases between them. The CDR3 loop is CASSLIARVGELFF. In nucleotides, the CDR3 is TGTGCCAGCAGTCTTATAGCCCGGGTCGGGGAGCTGTTTTTT.